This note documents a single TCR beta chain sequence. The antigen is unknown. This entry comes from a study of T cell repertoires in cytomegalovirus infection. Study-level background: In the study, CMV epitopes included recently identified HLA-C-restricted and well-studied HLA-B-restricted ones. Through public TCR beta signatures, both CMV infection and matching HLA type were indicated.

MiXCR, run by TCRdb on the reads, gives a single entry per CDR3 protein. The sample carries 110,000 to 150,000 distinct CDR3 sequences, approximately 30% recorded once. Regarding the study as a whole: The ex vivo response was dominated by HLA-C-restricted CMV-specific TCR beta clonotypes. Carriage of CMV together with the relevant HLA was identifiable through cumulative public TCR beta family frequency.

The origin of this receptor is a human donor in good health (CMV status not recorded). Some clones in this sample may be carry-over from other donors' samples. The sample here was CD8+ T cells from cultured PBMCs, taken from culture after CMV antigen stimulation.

The CDR3 is CASSLADLDLTGELFF. DNA of the CDR3: TGTGCCAGCAGTTTAGCCGATCTGGACCTCACCGGGGAGCTGTTTTTT. This sequence joins TRBV12-3 or TRBV12-4 and TRBJ2-2; D is uncertain. V was trimmed by 0 bases and J by 4 bases, leaving 12 bases between them. The CDR3 loop spans 16 amino acids.